One and the same sample provided the 25 T cell receptor beta chains below, sequenced in a study of control samples from healthy donors and cancer patients. Profiling relied on immunoSEQ multiplex PCR, and the TCRdb table lists in-frame clones only, not all of them. The table shows about 170,000 clones, with around 93% occurring only once. Input material: blood. These receptors all stem from a woman in her sixties or seventies in good health.

Details on this clone: At the DNA level, this CDR3 is encoded by other sequences in the same sample as well. The chain recombines TRBV18 with TRBJ2-7, with D possibly being TRBD1 (5 bases). The V end lost 6 bases, the J end lost 1 base, and 7 bases lay between the germline ends. Germline values: CDR1 KGHSH, CDR2 LQKENI. This CDR3 spans 12 amino acids. This CDR3 is CASSPGSYEQYF. The CDR3, as DNA: TGTGCCAGCTCTCCAGGGTCCTACGAGCAGTACTTC.

The rearrangement joins TRBV3-1 (or the pseudogene TRBV3-2) to TRBJ1-4; tentative D call: TRBD1 (6 bases). Between the trimmed V and J ends, which lost 0 bases and 7 bases, there was a span of 18 bases. This CDR3 is built from 17 residues. Germline V lookup: CDR1 LGHDT, CDR2 YNNKEL (reference sequence). The CDR3 loop is CASSQDPLRGRGEKLFF. The CDR3 DNA follows: TGTGCCAGCAGCCAAGACCCCCTCAGGGGTCGGGGTGAAAAACTGTTTTTT.

The V gene is TRBV4-3, the J gene TRBJ2-1, with a weak D call TRBD2 (6 bases). The V end was cut by 1 base, the J end by 8 bases, with 12 bases between. The CDR3 runs to 14 residues. Germline V gene sequence: CDR1 LGHNA, CDR2 YSLEER. CDR3 region: CASSQVARGDEQFF. The DNA for the CDR3 is TGCGCCAGCAGCCAAGTTGCTCGCGGGGATGAGCAGTTCTTC.

V and J are TRBV19 and TRBJ1-2; D is possibly TRBD1 (5 bases). This CDR3 has 17 amino acids. The ends were cut back, 0 bases at V and 0 bases at J, with 14 bases in the middle. Germline-derived CDR1 and CDR2 are LNHDA and SQIVND (reference sequence). The CDR3 sequence: CASSIEDNPLANYGYTF. In DNA, the CDR3 is TGTGCCAGTAGTATAGAGGACAATCCTCTAGCTAACTATGGCTACACCTTC.

The chain employs TRBV28 and TRBJ2-7; no firm D call. This CDR3 spans 12 amino acids. Trimming cost V 3 bases and J 3 bases, with 6 bases left between them. Germline V gene data show CDR1 as MDHEN and CDR2 as SYDVKM. In nucleotides, the CDR3 is TGTGCCAGCAGTTTTTCCAACTACGAGCAGTACTTC. Protein product: CASSFSNYEQYF.

The chain carries TRBV19 and TRBJ1-1; D might be TRBD1 (6 bases). V was clipped by 3 bases and J by 4 bases, with 12 bases between them. The germline CDR1 and CDR2 sequences are LNHDA and SQIVND (reference sequence). The CDR3 consists of 14 residues. This CDR3 is CASSIRWTATEAFF. The CDR3 DNA is TGTGCCAGTAGTATTCGCTGGACAGCCACTGAAGCTTTCTTT.

This sequence joins TRBV30 and TRBJ1-1; D call uncertain. The CDR3 runs 13 residues. Germline CDR1 is GTSNPN and CDR2 is SVGIG (reference sequence). Trimming stripped 0 bases from V and 1 base from J, with 6 bases between. CDR3 coding DNA: TGTGCCTGGAGTGTAAACGGGAACACTGAAGCTTTCTTT. It yields the protein CAWSVNGNTEAFF.

CDR3 sequence reads: CASSQGLEGNEQYF. CDR3 coding DNA: TGCGCCAGCAGCCAAGGATTAGAGGGAAACGAGCAGTACTTC. The V call is TRBV4-3, the J call TRBJ2-7, with D maybe TRBD2 (5 bases). CDR1 and CDR2 (germline): LGHNA, YSLEER. Trimming stripped 1 base from V and 5 bases from J, with 12 bases between. The CDR3 length is 14 residues.

The rearrangement joins TRBV5-1 to TRBJ2-5, with D hard to call. This CDR3 has 12 residues. Germline CDR1 reads SGHRS; CDR2 reads YFSETQ. Between the trimmed V and J ends, which lost 4 bases and 4 bases, there was a span of 8 bases. The CDR3 DNA is TGCGCCAGCAGCACGGGCCCAGAGACCCAGTACTTC. This translates into CASSTGPETQYF.

The chain carries TRBV9 and TRBJ1-5; the D is unclear. CDR1 is SGDLS, CDR2 YYNGEE, per germline. The CDR3 spans 14 residues. Between the trimmed V and J ends, which lost 3 bases and 4 bases, there was a span of 11 bases. The CDR3 region is CASSAQASNQPQHF. The CDR3 bases are TGTGCCAGCAGCGCCCAAGCGAGTAATCAGCCCCAGCATTTT.

V usage is TRBV5-1 and J usage is TRBJ1-1; no definite D call. This CDR3 is 11 amino acids long. In germline, CDR1 is SGHRS, CDR2 YFSETQ. V was cut by 3 bases and J by 1 base, with 1 base left in between. CDR3 nucleotides: TGCGCCAGCAGCTGGAACACTGAAGCTTTCTTT. Amino acids: CASSWNTEAFF.

This sequence joins TRBV28 and TRBJ2-3; 7 bases map to TRBD2. The CDR3 loop spans 14 amino acids. V dropped 7 bases and J dropped 0; count of bases not matched to a gene: 4. The V gene's germline CDR1 is MDHEN and CDR2 SYDVKM. The CDR3 protein is CASKLGGSTDTQYF. As DNA, the CDR3 is TGTGCCAGCAAGCTCGGGGGGAGCACAGATACGCAGTATTTT. Full variable domain (outside the CDR3, taken from reference TRBV28 and TRBJ2-3): DVKVTQSSRYLVKRTGEKVFLECVQDMDHENMFWYRQDPGLGLRLIYFSYDVKMKEKGDIPEGYSVSREKKERFSLILESASTNQTSMYLCASKLGGSTDTQYFGPGTRLTVL.

This sequence joins TRBV30 and TRBJ1-1; D uncertain. This CDR3 is built from 13 residues. Per germline, CDR1 GTSNPN and CDR2 SVGIG (reference sequence). The V and J ends lost 2 bases and 0 bases respectively, with 7 bases between them. The CDR3 bases are TGTGCCTGGAGTCGTAGTTTGAACACTGAAGCTTTCTTT. Translating gives CAWSRSLNTEAFF.

V is TRBV2 and J is TRBJ1-4; D remains unclear. The CDR3 runs 15 residues. The ends were cut back, 4 bases at V and 3 bases at J, with 12 bases in the middle. Looked up from germline, CDR1 is SNHLY and CDR2 is FYNNEI. The CDR3 loop is CASSVGGSPNEKLFF. CDR3 DNA: TGTGCCAGCAGTGTGGGTGGCAGTCCTAATGAAAAACTGTTTTTT. Full variable domain (remainder filled in from reference TRBV2 and TRBJ1-4): EPEVTQTPSHQVTQMGQEVILRCVPISNHLYFYWYRQILGQKVEFLVSFYNNEISEKSEIFDDQFSVERPDGSNFTLKIRSTKLEDSAMYFCASSVGGSPNEKLFFGSGTQLSVL.

With regard to this clone: The junction departs from the called germline gene at one end, perhaps through a read error. V and J are TRBV5-6 and TRBJ2-5; 7 bases are shared with TRBD1. Germline CDR1 and CDR2: SGHDT and YYEEEE. The CDR3 has 15 amino acids. The CDR3 DNA reads as TGTGCCAGCACCTTGACAGGGCTTAACTCAGAGACCCAGTACTTC. It codes for CASTLTGLNSETQYF.

The CDR3 coding sequence is TGCGCCAGCAGCCCGGGTCGACTTAAAGTATACAATGAGCAGTTCTTC. Protein product: CASSPGRLKVYNEQFF. V is TRBV5-1 and J is TRBJ2-1; the D is unclear. There are 16 residues in the CDR3. Germline V CDR1 and CDR2: SGHRS, YFSETQ. V was pared by 4 bases and J by 4 bases, with 18 bases between.

The chain joins TRBV18 to TRBJ1-5; possibly TRBD1 for D (5 bases). Germline CDR1 is KGHSH and CDR2 is LQKENI. V was pared by 8 bases and J by 4 bases, with 15 bases between. CDR3 size: 14 residues. CDR3 bases: TGTGCCAGCGGGGAAAGGGGTCAAAATCAGCCCCAGCATTTT. Its translation: CASGERGQNQPQHF. The variable domain in full, completed from reference TRBV18 and TRBJ1-5, reads NAGVMQNPRHLVRRRGQEARLRCSPMKGHSHVYWYRQLPEEGLKFMVYLQKENIIDESGMPKERFSAEFPKEGPSILRIQQVVRGDSAAYFCASGERGQNQPQHFGDGTRLSIL.

As concerns this clone: This sample includes further DNA sequences coding for the same CDR3. The chain couples TRBV27 to TRBJ1-2; 8 bases agree with TRBD1. Per the germline V gene, CDR1 is MNHEY and CDR2 is SMNVEV (reference sequence). This CDR3 spans 13 amino acids. Trimming removed 2 bases from V and 6 bases from J; junction bases left unmatched: 2. DNA of the CDR3: TGTGCCAGCAGTTTAAGACAGGGGCATGGCTACACCTTC. This encodes CASSLRQGHGYTF.

This chain links TRBV7-2 with TRBJ2-4; TRBD2 aligns across 8 bases. CDR1 is SGHTA, CDR2 FQGNSA, per germline. The CDR3 sequence is 16 residues long. V gave up 5 bases and J gave up 6 bases; unmatched junction bases: 12. In nucleotides, the CDR3 is TGTGCCAGCAGCCTCCGGGAGACTAGCGTCGGAAACATTCAGTACTTC. It specifies CASSLRETSVGNIQYF.

The V call is TRBV6-2 or TRBV6-3, the J call TRBJ1-5, with unresolved D. CDR1 and CDR2 (germline): MNHEY, SVGEGT. The CDR3 consists of 13 residues. V dropped 6 bases and J dropped 3 bases, with 9 bases sitting between them. The DNA for the CDR3 is TGTGCCAGCAGCCAGACGGTCAATCAGCCCCAGCATTTT. Translating it yields CASSQTVNQPQHF.

The J gene is TRBJ2-1, the V gene TRBV6-6; 8 bases match TRBD1. Germline V gene sequence: CDR1 MNHNY, CDR2 SVGAGI (reference sequence). This CDR3 is built from 13 residues. V lost 8 bases to trimming and J lost 6 bases; unmatched junction nucleotides: 6. This chain's CDR3 is CASQETGGNEQFF. The CDR3 nucleotides are TGTGCCAGCCAGGAAACAGGGGGCAATGAGCAGTTCTTC.

With regard to this clone: One junction end disagrees with the germline gene, perhaps due to a read error. The J gene is TRBJ1-1, the V gene TRBV29-1; D perhaps matches TRBD1 (6 bases). CDR3 length equals 13 residues. Germline-derived CDR1 and CDR2 are SQVTM and ANQGSEA. CDR3 residues: CSVANRVNAEAFF. DNA for the CDR3: TGCAGCGTTGCTAACAGGGTGAACGCTGAAGCTTTCTTT.

V gene TRBV12-5 combines with J gene TRBJ2-1; 8 nucleotides agree with TRBD2. Trimming removed 9 bases from V and 8 bases from J; junction bases left unmatched: 9. The CDR3 length is 13 residues. From germline, CDR1 is LGHNT and CDR2 FRNRAP. CDR3 bases: TGTGCTAGCTCCGCGGTCGGGGGGGATGAGCAGTTCTTC. It yields the protein CASSAVGGDEQFF.

This chain uses TRBV4-2 with TRBJ1-1, with D unresolved. The CDR3 runs to 16 residues. Germline loops: CDR1 LGHNA, CDR2 YNFKEQ. The V end lost 1 base, the J end lost 8 bases, and 20 bases lay between the germline ends. For the CDR3, the DNA is TGTGCCAGCAGCCAAGGGAGGCTGGGCATCGTGCGAGAAGCTTTCTTT. It translates to CASSQGRLGIVREAFF.

The V and J genes are TRBV7-8 and TRBJ2-5; TRBD2 matches 11 bases. The CDR3 covers 16 residues. V lost 5 bases to trimming and J lost 2 bases; unmatched junction nucleotides: 7. From germline, CDR1 is SGHVS and CDR2 FQNEAQ. The DNA of the CDR3 is TGTGCCAGCAGCCCACGTAGCGGGGGGGTTCAAGAGACCCAGTACTTC. This encodes CASSPRSGGVQETQYF.